Presented here are 12 T cell receptor beta chains from one specimen sequenced in a study of neoadjuvant nivolumab and ipilimumab in lung cancer. This table comes from immunoSEQ multiplex PCR, and its TCRdb copy is limited to in-frame clones, with some not included. In the table there are about 8,100 clones, roughly 77% of which are singletons. Material: adjacent normal lung tissue, obtained after neoadjuvant nivolumab, alone or with ipilimumab, at or shortly before surgery. The source is an adult with non-small cell lung cancer.

This clone has only one observation. CDR3 DNA: TGTGCCAGCAGTAAACGGACCCTAGCCAAAAACATTCAGTACTTC. Amino acids: CASSKRTLAKNIQYF. This chain joins TRBV6-6 and TRBJ2-4; D is uncertain. The V end was cut by 5 bases, the J end by 0 bases, with 11 bases between. The CDR3 extends over 15 amino acids. Germline CDR1 reads MNHNY; CDR2 reads SVGAGI (reference sequence).

This chain connects TRBV2 to TRBJ1-6; D not certain. The CDR3 contains 12 residues. The V gene lost 2 bases and the J gene lost 7 bases, with 3 bases spanning the gap. CDR1 SNHLY and CDR2 FYNNEI come from the germline V gene. DNA of the CDR3: TGTGCCAGCAGTGAATTGAATTCACCCCTCCACTTT. This sequence encodes CASSELNSPLHF.

J is TRBJ2-7 and V is TRBV5-1, with no clear D. Looked up from germline, CDR1 is SGHRS and CDR2 is YFSETQ. This CDR3 comprises 13 residues. Trimming removed 0 bases at V and 6 bases at J, with 10 bases between. CDR3 nucleotide sequence: TGCGCCAGCAGCTTGGACTGGGAAAGCGAGCAGTACTTC. Translated: CASSLDWESEQYF. Together with reference TRBV5-1 and TRBJ2-7, the CDR3 gives the full variable domain: KAGVTQTPRYLIKTRGQQVTLSCSPISGHRSVSWYQQTPGQGLQFLFEYFSETQRNKGNFPGRFSGRQFSNSRSEMNVSTLELGDSALYLCASSLDWESEQYFGPGTRLTVT.

J is TRBJ2-7 and V is TRBV5-1; D might be TRBD1 (5 bases). The CDR3 has 16 amino acids. The germline CDR1 and CDR2 sequences are SGHRS and YFSETQ. V shed 4 bases and J shed 5 bases, with 22 bases lying between them. This CDR3 is CASSPMRWQGNNEQYF. As DNA, the CDR3 is TGCGCCAGCAGCCCAATGAGGTGGCAGGGAAATAACGAGCAGTACTTC.

This chain joins TRBV29-1 and TRBJ1-6; possibly TRBD1 for D (5 bases). The CDR3 is 14 amino acids. The germline V gene has CDR1 SQVTM and CDR2 ANQGSEA. Trimming shortened V by 5 bases and J by 10 bases, and 18 bases separated the two germline ends. The CDR3 spells CSVSEGSGESPLHF. The CDR3 region has the DNA TGCAGCGTTAGTGAGGGCTCGGGGGAATCACCCCTCCACTTT.

The rearrangement links TRBV7-8 to TRBJ1-1, with 10 nucleotides matching TRBD1. With V trimmed by 5 bases and J by 2 bases, 5 bases remained unmatched. The CDR3 is 15 amino acids. Germline V CDR1 and CDR2: SGHVS, FQNEAQ. The CDR3 bases are TGTGCCAGCAGCGTAGACAGGGGGCGCAACACTGAAGCTTTCTTT. This codes for CASSVDRGRNTEAFF.

The chain joins TRBV27 to TRBJ1-1; D possibly corresponds to TRBD1 (5 bases). This CDR3 has 11 residues. Germline CDR1 MNHEY, CDR2 SMNVEV (reference sequence). V shed 3 bases and J shed 8 bases, with 7 bases lying between them. CDR3 bases: TGTGCCAGCAGTTTTGGGGGGGAAGCTTTCTTT. Translation gives CASSFGGEAFF.

V gene TRBV5-4 combines with J gene TRBJ1-4; D unclear. This CDR3 spans 13 amino acids. The V gene lost 0 bases and the J gene lost 6 bases, with 6 bases spanning the gap. CDR1 and CDR2 (germline): SGHNT, YYREEE (reference sequence). This CDR3 reads CASSLGSDEKLFF. The CDR3 nucleotides read TGTGCCAGCAGCTTGGGATCGGATGAAAAACTGTTTTTT.

This clone was detected once. The V call is TRBV7-9, the J call TRBJ2-7, with TRBD2 as a possible D gene (6 bases). CDR1 SEHNR and CDR2 FQNEAQ come from the germline V gene (reference sequence). This CDR3 spans 16 amino acids. The V gene lost 3 bases and the J gene lost 3 bases, with 18 bases spanning the gap. CDR3 region: CASSLGRDSINYEQYF. In DNA, the CDR3 is TGTGCCAGCAGCTTGGGCCGGGACTCCATAAACTACGAGCAGTACTTC.

V gene TRBV7-9 combines with J gene TRBJ2-1; 9 bases are a match to TRBD1. The CDR3 extends over 17 amino acids. The J segment lost 6 bases and the V segment lost 4 bases, leaving 13 bases of the junction unmatched. The germline CDR1 and CDR2 sequences are SEHNR and FQNEAQ (reference sequence). In nucleotides, the CDR3 is TGTGCCAGCAGCTCGGGGACAGGGAAGTGGGGGGGCAATGAGCAGTTCTTC. Protein product: CASSSGTGKWGGNEQFF.

This clone was counted between two and nine times. The chain links TRBV11-2 to TRBJ1-3; D remains unclear. Germline CDR1 SGHAT, CDR2 FQNNGV. The CDR3 is made up of 16 amino acids. Trimming stripped 1 base from V and 0 bases from J, with 10 bases between. The CDR3 bases are TGTGCCAGCAGCTTAGTTGACCCAAGCTCTGGAAACACCATATATTTT. It yields the protein CASSLVDPSSGNTIYF.

V is TRBV11-2 and J is TRBJ2-1, with a tentative D call TRBD2 (5 bases). V was cut by 6 bases and J by 8 bases, with 11 bases left in between. The V gene's germline CDR1 is SGHAT and CDR2 FQNNGV. This CDR3 region has 12 residues. This CDR3 reads CASSPGNYEQFF. The CDR3 nucleotides read TGTGCCAGCAGTCCGGGGAATTATGAGCAGTTCTTC.